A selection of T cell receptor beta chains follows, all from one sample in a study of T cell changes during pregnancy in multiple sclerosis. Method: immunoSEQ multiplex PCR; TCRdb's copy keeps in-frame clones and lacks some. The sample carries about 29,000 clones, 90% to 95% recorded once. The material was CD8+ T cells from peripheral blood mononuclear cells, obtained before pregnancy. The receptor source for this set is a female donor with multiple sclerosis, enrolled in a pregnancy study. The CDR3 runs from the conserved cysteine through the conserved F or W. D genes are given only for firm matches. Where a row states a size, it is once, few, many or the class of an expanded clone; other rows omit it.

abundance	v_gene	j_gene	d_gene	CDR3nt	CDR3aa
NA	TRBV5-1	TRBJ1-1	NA	TGCGCCAGCAGCTTAGACAGGATGGACACTGAAGCTTTCTTT	CASSLDRMDTEAFF
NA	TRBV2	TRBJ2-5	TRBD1	TGTGCCAGCAGGTGGGAGACAGGGGAAGAGACCCAGTACTTC	CASRWETGEETQYF
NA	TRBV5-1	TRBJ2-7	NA	TGCGCCAGCAGCTTCGGCTCCTACGAGCAGTACTTC	CASSFGSYEQYF
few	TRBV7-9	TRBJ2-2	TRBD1	TGTGCCAGCAGCCCCCGGATGCAGGGGGATGGGACCGGGGAGCTGTTTTTT	CASSPRMQGDGTGELFF
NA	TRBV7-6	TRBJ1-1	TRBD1	TGTGCCAGCAGCTTAGCGGGACAGGAGAACACTGAAGCTTTCTTT	CASSLAGQENTEAFF
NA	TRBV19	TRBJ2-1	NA	TGTGCCAGTAGTATCCCCCCGGTCTCCTGGGACAATGGGCAGTTCTTC	CASSIPPVSWDNGQFF
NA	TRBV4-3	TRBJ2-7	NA	TGCGCCAGCAGCCAAGTGGGGGGGCCGACTTACGAGCAGTACTTC	CASSQVGGPTYEQYF
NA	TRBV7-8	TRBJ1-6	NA	TGTGCCAGCAGCTTAGCAAGCAGGGCATATTCACCCCTCCACTTT	CASSLASRAYSPLHF
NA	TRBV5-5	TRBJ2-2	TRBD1	TGTGCCAGCAGCTTGGCTAAACAGGGGAGAGCCGGGGAGCTGTTTTTT	CASSLAKQGRAGELFF
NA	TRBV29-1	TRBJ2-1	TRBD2	TGCAGCGTTGAAACTAGCGGGAGCTCCTACAATGAGCAGTTCTTC	CSVETSGSSYNEQFF
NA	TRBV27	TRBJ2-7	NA	TGTGCCAGCAGTTTGAGTATCCACTACGAGCAGTACTTC	CASSLSIHYEQYF
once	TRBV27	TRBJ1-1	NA	TGTGCCAGCAGTTTGGCATCTCTGAACACTGAAGCTTTCTTT	CASSLASLNTEAFF
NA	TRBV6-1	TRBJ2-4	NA	TGTGCCAGCAGTGAAAGAGTAGGGACTTACACGGGGGCCAAAAACATTCAGTACTTC	CASSERVGTYTGAKNIQYF
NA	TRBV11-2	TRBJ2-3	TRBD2	TGTGCCAGCAGCATAAGGACTAGCGAGACAGATACGCAGTATTTT	CASSIRTSETDTQYF
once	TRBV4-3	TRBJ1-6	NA	TGCGCCAGCAGCCAAGCGCTGGGGGCTCAAAGTAATTCACCCCTCCACTTT	CASSQALGAQSNSPLHF
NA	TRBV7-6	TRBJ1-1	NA	TGTGCCAGCAGCTTAGCGGGGGGACTGAACACTGAAGCTTTCTTT	CASSLAGGLNTEAFF
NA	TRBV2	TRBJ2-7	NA	TGTGCCAGCATAGGCGGCAGGGTAAGCGAGCAGTACTTC	CASIGGRVSEQYF
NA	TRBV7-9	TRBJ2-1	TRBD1	TGTGCCAGCAGCTCCACCGGGACAGGGGTCAATGAGCAGTTCTTC	CASSSTGTGVNEQFF
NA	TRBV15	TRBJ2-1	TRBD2	TGTGCCACCAGCAGAGAGAGATTCCCCAAGAGCGGGGGGGTCTCCTACAATGAGCAGTTCTTC	CATSRERFPKSGGVSYNEQFF
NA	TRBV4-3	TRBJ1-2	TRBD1	TGCGCCAGCAGCCAAGATGCAGAGGGGGCGGCTAACTATGGCTACACCTTC	CASSQDAEGAANYGYTF
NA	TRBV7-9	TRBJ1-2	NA	TGTGCCAGCAGGCCAACCGAGGGCCACTATGGCTACACCTTC	CASRPTEGHYGYTF
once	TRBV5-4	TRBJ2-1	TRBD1	TGTGCCACTTGGGACAGAAGCTACAATGAGCAGTTCTTC	CATWDRSYNEQFF
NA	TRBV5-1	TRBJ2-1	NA	TGCGCCAGCAGAACCGGGACATCTGACAATGAGCAGTTCTTC	CASRTGTSDNEQFF
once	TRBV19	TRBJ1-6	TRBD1	TGTGCCAGTAGTATATCCCTCGACAGGGTTCTAGATTCACCCCTCCACTTT	CASSISLDRVLDSPLHF
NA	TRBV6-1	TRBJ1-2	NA	TGTGCCAGCAGTGAAGAGACAGGTAGCTTCTATGGCTACACCTTC	CASSEETGSFYGYTF
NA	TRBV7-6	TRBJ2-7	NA	TGTGCCAGCAGCCCCCGGGGAGGCTTCGAGCAGTACTTC	CASSPRGGFEQYF
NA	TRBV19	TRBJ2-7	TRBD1	TGTGCCAGCCGGGACAGTCAAACCTACGAGCAGTACTTC	CASRDSQTYEQYF
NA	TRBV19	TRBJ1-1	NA	TGTGCCACCGAGGGACTCCAGGTTGGCCCTTTCTTT	CATEGLQVGPFF
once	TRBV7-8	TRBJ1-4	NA	TGTGCCAGCAGCGTCAGGAGGCTGGTCAATGAAAAACTGTTTTTT	CASSVRRLVNEKLFF
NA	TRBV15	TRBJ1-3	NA	TGTGCCACCAGCAAGACCGCGACCAACGGAGTGGCAAACACCATATATTTT	CATSKTATNGVANTIYF
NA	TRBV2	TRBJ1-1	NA	TGTGCCAGCAGTATACAGGGAATGAACACTGAAGCTTTCTTT	CASSIQGMNTEAFF
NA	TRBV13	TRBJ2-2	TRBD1	TGTGCCAGCAGCTCCCGGGGGACAGGGCACACCGGGGAGCTGTTTTTT	CASSSRGTGHTGELFF
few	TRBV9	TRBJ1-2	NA	TGTGCCAGCAGCGTAGGAGGGAACTATGGCTACACCTTC	CASSVGGNYGYTF
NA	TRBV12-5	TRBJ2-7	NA	TGTGCTAGTGGGGAACAGGGCTGGCAGTACTTC	CASGEQGWQYF
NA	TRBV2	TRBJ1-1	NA	TGTGCCAGCAGCCCCGGTTTCACTGAAGCTTTCTTT	CASSPGFTEAFF
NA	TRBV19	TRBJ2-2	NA	TGTGCCAGTAGTATATACAGGCTCGAGTCCGGGGAGCTGTTTTTT	CASSIYRLESGELFF
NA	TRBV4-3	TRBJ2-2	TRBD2	TGCGCCAGCAGCCCCGGGGGGAGCGGCCACAACACCGGGGAGCTGTTTTTT	CASSPGGSGHNTGELFF
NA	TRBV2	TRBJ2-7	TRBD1	TGTGCCAGCAGCCCTACAGGGGACCAGTACTTC	CASSPTGDQYF
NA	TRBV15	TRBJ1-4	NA	TGTGCCACCAGCAGAGATCGGGGGAGTAATGAAAAACTGTTTTTT	CATSRDRGSNEKLFF
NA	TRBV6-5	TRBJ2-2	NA	TGTGCCAGCAGTTACTCGACTAGATTCACCGGGGAGCTGTTTTTT	CASSYSTRFTGELFF
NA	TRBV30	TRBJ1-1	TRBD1	TGTGCCTGGACCAAAGGGACAGGGGCCACTGAAGCTTTCTTT	CAWTKGTGATEAFF
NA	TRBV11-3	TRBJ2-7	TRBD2	TGTGCCAGCAGCTTGGGCGGGGGGGTATACGAGCAGTACTTC	CASSLGGGVYEQYF
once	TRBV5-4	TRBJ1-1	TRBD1	TGTGCCAGCAGCCCGGGACAGGGGGACACTGAAGCTTTCTTT	CASSPGQGDTEAFF
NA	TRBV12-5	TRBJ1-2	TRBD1	TGTGCTAGTGGTTCCTCGAACAGGGGCGTCTATGGCTACACCTTC	CASGSSNRGVYGYTF
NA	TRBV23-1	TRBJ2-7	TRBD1	TGCGCCACCCCGGGACAGGGGGACTACGAGCAGTACTTC	CATPGQGDYEQYF
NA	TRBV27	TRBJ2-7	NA	TGTGCCAGCAGTTTAGGACAGAGGTTCTACGAGCAGTACTTC	CASSLGQRFYEQYF
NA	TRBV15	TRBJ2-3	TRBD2	TGTGCCACCAGCACCCCCTCGGGGGGACCCACAGATACGCAGTATTTT	CATSTPSGGPTDTQYF
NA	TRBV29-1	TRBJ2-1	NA	TGCAGCGTTGGAGACTCCTCCTACAATGAGCAGTTCTTC	CSVGDSSYNEQFF
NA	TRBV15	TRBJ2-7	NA	TGTGCCACCAGCAAACTCACAGCTACCTACGAGCAGTACTTC	CATSKLTATYEQYF
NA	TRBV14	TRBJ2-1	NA	TGTGCCAGCAGCCCCCTCGAGGAGGGGCTGTACAATGAGCAGTTCTTC	CASSPLEEGLYNEQFF
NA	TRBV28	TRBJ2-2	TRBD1	TGTGCCAGCAGAAATACAGGGGTCCCTTCGAACACCGGGGAGCTGTTTTTT	CASRNTGVPSNTGELFF
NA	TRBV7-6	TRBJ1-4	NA	TGTGCCAGCAGCTTAGGTGGAGGGAGCGGCTTTGGTAATGAAAAACTGTTTTTT	CASSLGGGSGFGNEKLFF